The clone carrying this T cell receptor beta chain was found a few times. Antigen specificity is unknown. CDR3 length: 15 amino acids. The germline V gene encodes CDR1 SGHRS and CDR2 YFSETQ. Trimming removed 4 bases from V and 9 bases from J; junction bases left unmatched: 9. Treatment noted: oral pan-JAK inhibitor, 5-10 mg twice daily. The sample belongs to a study of CD8+ T cells in alopecia areata. About the study: For treated patients, severity scores reflected the percentage of scalp area affected. Study-wide findings and caveats: Scalp samples also yield sequences of resident alphabeta T cells from normal skin.

Sequencing templates came from extracted RNA that was reverse transcribed into cDNA. Sequenced by immunoSEQ multiplex PCR; TCRdb stores in-frame clones only, minus some. This table has about 190,000 clones, 60% to 70% appearing once. The receptor's source is a human donor with alopecia areata. The input for sequencing was CD4+ T cells sorted from blood, taken at week 4, from a patient treated with tofacitinib. The chain uses TRBV5-1 and TRBJ2-1; 11 bases align to TRBD2. DNA for the CDR3: TGCGCCAGCAGCCTACTAGCGGGAGAAGGGAGTGAGCAGTTCTTC. Translating it yields CASSLLAGEGSEQFF.